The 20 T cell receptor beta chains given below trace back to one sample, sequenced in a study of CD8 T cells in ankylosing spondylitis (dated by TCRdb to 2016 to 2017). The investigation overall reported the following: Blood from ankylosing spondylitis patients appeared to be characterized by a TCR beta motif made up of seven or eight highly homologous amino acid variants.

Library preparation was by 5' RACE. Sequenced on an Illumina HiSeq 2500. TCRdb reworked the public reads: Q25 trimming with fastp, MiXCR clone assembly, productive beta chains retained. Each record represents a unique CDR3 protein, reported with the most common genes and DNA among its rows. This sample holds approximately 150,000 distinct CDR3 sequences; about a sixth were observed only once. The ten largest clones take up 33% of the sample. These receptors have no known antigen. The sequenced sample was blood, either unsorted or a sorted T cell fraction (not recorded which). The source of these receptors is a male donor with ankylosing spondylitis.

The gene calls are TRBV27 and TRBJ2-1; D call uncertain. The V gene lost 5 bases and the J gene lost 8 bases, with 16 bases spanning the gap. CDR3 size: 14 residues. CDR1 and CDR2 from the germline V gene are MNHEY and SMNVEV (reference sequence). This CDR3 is CASSLGSGFDEQFF. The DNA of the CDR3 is TGTGCCAGCAGTCTAGGGTCCGGCTTTGATGAGCAGTTCTTC.

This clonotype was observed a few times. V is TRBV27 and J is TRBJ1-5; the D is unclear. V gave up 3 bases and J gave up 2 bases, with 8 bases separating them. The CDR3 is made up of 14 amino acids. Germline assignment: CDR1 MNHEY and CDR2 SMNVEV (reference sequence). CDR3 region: CASSFAGRNQPQHF. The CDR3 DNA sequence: TGTGCCAGCAGTTTCGCGGGCCGCAATCAGCCCCAGCATTTT.

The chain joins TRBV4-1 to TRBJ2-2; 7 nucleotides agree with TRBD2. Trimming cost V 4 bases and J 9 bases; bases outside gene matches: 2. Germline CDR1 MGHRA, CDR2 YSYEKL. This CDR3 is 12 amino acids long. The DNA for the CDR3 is TGCGCCAGCAGCCTAGCGGGTCGGGAGCTGTTTTTT. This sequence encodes CASSLAGRELFF.

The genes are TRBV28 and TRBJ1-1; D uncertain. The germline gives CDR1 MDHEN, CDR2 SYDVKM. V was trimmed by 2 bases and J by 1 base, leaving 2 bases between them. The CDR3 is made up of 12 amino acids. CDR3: CASSLQNTEAFF. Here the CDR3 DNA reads TGTGCCAGCAGTTTACAGAACACTGAAGCTTTCTTT.

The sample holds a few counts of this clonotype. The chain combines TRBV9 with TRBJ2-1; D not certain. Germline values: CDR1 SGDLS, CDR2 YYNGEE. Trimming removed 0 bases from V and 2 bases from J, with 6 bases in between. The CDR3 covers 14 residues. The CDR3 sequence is CASSVDGAYNEQFF. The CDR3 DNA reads TGTGCCAGCAGCGTAGATGGGGCCTACAATGAGCAGTTCTTC.

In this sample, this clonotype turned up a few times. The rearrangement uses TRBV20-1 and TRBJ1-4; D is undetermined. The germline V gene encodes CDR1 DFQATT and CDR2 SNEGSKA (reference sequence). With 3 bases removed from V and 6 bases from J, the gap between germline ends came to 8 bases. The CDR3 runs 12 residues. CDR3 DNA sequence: TGCAGTGCTAGCAACGCCTATGAAAAACTGTTTTTT. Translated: CSASNAYEKLFF.

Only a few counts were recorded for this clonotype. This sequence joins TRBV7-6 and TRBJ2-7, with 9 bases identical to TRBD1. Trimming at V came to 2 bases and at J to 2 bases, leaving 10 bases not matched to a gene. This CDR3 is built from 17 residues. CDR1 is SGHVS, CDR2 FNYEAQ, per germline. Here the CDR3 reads CASSLYHWDRAAYEQYF. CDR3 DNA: TGTGCCAGCAGCTTATACCATTGGGACAGGGCAGCCTACGAGCAGTACTTC.

Here the CDR3 reads CASSPDARTEAFF. The CDR3 DNA follows: TGTGCCAGCAGCCCAGACGCTAGGACTGAAGCTTTCTTT. This sequence joins TRBV27 and TRBJ1-1; D gene ambiguous. The V and J ends lost 6 bases and 5 bases respectively, with 13 bases between them. CDR1 MNHEY and CDR2 SMNVEV come from the germline V gene (reference sequence). The CDR3 has 13 residues.

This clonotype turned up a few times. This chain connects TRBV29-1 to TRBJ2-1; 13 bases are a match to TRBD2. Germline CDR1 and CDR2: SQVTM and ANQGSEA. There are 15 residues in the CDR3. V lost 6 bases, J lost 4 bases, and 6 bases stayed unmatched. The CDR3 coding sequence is TGCAGCGTCCTCGGACTAGCGGGAGTATACAATGAGCAGTTCTTC. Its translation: CSVLGLAGVYNEQFF.

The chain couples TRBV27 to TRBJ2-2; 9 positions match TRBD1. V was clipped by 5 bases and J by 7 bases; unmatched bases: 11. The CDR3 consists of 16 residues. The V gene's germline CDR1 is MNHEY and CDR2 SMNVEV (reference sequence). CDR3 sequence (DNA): TGTGCCAGCAGTATAGGAGGGACAGGGAGTATCGGGGAGCTGTTTTTT. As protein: CASSIGGTGSIGELFF.

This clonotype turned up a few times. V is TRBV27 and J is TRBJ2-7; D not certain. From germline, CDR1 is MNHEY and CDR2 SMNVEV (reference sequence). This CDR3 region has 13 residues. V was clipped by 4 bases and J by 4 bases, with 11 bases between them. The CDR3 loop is CASSSSLRYEQYF. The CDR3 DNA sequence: TGTGCCAGCAGTTCCAGTCTCCGGTACGAGCAGTACTTC.

The CDR3 reads CASSVGASGTYEQYF. The CDR3 coding sequence is TGTGCCAGCAGCGTAGGGGCTAGCGGAACCTACGAGCAGTACTTC. V usage is TRBV9 and J usage is TRBJ2-7; TRBD2 agrees at 7 bases. The CDR3 covers 15 residues. With 0 bases clipped from V and 2 bases from J, the junction kept 5 bases outside the gene matches. CDR1 and CDR2 (germline): SGDLS, YYNGEE. The full variable domain, with the rest looked up from reference TRBV9 and TRBJ2-7, is DSGVTQTPKHLITATGQRVTLRCSPRSGDLSVYWYQQSLDQGLQFLIQYYNGEERAKGNILERFSAQQFPDLHSELNLSSLELGDSALYFCASSVGASGTYEQYFGPGTRLTVT.

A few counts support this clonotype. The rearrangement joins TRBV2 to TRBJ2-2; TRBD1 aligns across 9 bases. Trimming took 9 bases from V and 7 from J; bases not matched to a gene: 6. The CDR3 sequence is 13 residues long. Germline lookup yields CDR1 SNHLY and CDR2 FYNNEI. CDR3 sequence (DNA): TGTGCCAGTCGAACAGGGGGCAGCGGGGAGCTGTTTTTT. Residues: CASRTGGSGELFF.

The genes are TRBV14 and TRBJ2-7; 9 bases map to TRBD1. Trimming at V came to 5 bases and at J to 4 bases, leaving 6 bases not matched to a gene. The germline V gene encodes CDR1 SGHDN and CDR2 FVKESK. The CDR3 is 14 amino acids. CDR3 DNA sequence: TGTGCCAGCAGCAGCCGGGACAGGGTGTACGAGCAGTACTTC. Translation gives CASSSRDRVYEQYF. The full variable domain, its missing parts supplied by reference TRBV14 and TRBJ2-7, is EAGVTQFPSHSVIEKGQTVTLRCDPISGHDNLYWYRRVMGKEIKFLLHFVKESKQDESGMPNNRFLAERTGGTYSTLKVQPAELEDSGVYFCASSSRDRVYEQYFGPGTRLTVT.

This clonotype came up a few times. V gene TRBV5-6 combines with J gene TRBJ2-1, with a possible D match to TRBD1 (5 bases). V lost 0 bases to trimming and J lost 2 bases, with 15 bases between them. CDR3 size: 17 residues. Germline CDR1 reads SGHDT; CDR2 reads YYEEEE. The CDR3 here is CASSLGTPLTPYNEQFF. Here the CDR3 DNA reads TGTGCCAGCAGCTTGGGGACACCGTTGACTCCCTACAATGAGCAGTTCTTC.

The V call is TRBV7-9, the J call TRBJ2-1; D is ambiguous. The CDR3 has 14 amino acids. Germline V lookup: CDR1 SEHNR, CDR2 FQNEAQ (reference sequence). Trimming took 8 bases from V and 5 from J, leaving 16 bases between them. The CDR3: CASPGVTPNNEQFF. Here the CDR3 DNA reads TGTGCCAGCCCAGGTGTGACTCCGAACAATGAGCAGTTCTTC.

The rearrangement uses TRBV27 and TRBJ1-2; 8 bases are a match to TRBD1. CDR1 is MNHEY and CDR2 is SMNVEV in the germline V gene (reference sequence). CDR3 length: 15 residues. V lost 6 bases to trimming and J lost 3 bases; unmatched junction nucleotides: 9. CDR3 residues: CASSYTGGSDYGYTF. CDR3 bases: TGTGCCAGCAGCTACACAGGGGGGTCCGACTATGGCTACACCTTC.

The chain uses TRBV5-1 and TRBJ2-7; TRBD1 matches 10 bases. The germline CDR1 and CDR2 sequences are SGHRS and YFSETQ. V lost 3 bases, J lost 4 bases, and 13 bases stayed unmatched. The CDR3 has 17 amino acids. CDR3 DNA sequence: TGCGCCAGCAGCTGGCAAACAGGACAGGGGGTAAAGTACGAGCAGTACTTC. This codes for CASSWQTGQGVKYEQYF.

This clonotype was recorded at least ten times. CDR3 DNA: TGTGCCAGCAGCCCCAGCGGTAACTCCTACAATGAGCAGTTCTTC. As protein: CASSPSGNSYNEQFF. V and J are TRBV7-9 and TRBJ2-1, with D possibly being TRBD2 (5 bases). V lost 5 bases, J lost 0 bases, and 11 bases lay in between. This CDR3 region has 15 residues. The V gene's germline CDR1 is SEHNR and CDR2 FQNEAQ (reference sequence).

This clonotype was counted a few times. CDR3 residues: CASSQDLGSGSGGSTGELFF. Written as DNA, the CDR3 is TGCGCCAGCAGCCAAGATCTGGGTAGCGGGAGTGGAGGCTCCACCGGGGAGCTGTTTTTT. The V and J genes are TRBV4-3 and TRBJ2-2, with 9 bases that match TRBD2. The ends lost 0 bases at V and 4 bases at J; junction bases unmatched: 15. CDR1 is LGHNA and CDR2 is YSLEER in the germline V gene. This CDR3 spans 20 amino acids.